A selection of T cell receptor beta chains follows, all from one sample in a study of shared clonotypes between healthy human individuals. Some clones are missing from TCRdb's copy, which holds only in-frame ones; the method was immunoSEQ multiplex PCR. The sample shows about 2.1 million clones, about 93% of them seen only once. Sequencing input: naive CD8+ T cells from PBMCs. The source of these receptors is a man between 18 and 29 years old in good health. Some clones in this sample may be carry-over from other donors' samples. Both conserved end residues are part of each CDR3.

v_gene	j_gene	CDR3aa
TRBV4-1	TRBJ2-1	CASSPGLPNEQFF
TRBV9	TRBJ1-2	CASTGRGLHVDYGYTF
TRBV15	TRBJ1-5	CATSSPPGGSNQPQHF
TRBV15	TRBJ1-5	CATSRGTGDQPQHF
TRBV9	TRBJ1-1	CASSGRTGGPNTEAFF
TRBV28	TRBJ2-7	CASTSLPGSGRYF
TRBV29-1	TRBJ2-3	CSARGGVAGVIDTQYF
TRBV12-2	TRBJ1-5	CASRLSTWLRNQPQHF
TRBV9	TRBJ2-7	CASTGTEQYF
TRBV9	TRBJ1-1	CASSVYFTDTEAFF
TRBV5-6	TRBJ1-2	CASSQDSYGYTF
TRBV27	TRBJ2-1	CASSLRTYNEQFF
TRBV7-6	TRBJ2-1	CASRLGLADNEQFF
TRBV5-4	TRBJ1-2	CASSPPGQGAGGYTF
TRBV5-4	TRBJ2-2	CASKTGEGLAGELFF
TRBV15	TRBJ1-2	CATSRDRAGVNYGYTF
TRBV7-8	TRBJ2-1	CASSSRTGLYNEQFF
TRBV7-3	TRBJ2-3	CASSLQRSSTDTQYF
TRBV19	TRBJ2-2	CASSIQRASGPLGPGELFF
TRBV27	TRBJ2-7	CASTDRGSNEQYF
TRBV9	TRBJ2-1	CASSGGGGVAGGHPYNEQFF
TRBV19	TRBJ1-4	CASTLRGGTNEKLFF
TRBV19	TRBJ2-3	CASTTRGHLSTDTQYF
TRBV5-1	TRBJ1-1	CASSDGTGWTEAFF
TRBV7-8	TRBJ1-1	CASSLVNSNTEAFF
TRBV1	TRBJ2-2	CTSSQGREVTGELFF
TRBV5-1	TRBJ2-7	CASSLEGGPYSYEQYF
TRBV27	TRBJ2-3	CASSLGALPPSTDTQYF
TRBV6-1	TRBJ2-7	CASRGGDREDNEQYF
TRBV28	TRBJ1-2	CASNRERRGYTF
TRBV28	TRBJ2-7	CASSFGEGDYYEQYF
TRBV9	TRBJ2-1	CASRAGGGSYNEQFF
TRBV9	TRBJ2-7	CASSVASGSREQYF
TRBV27	TRBJ2-4	CASSLTDRAPQKKYF
TRBV25-1	TRBJ2-1	CASSEVGTLPFF
TRBV7-9	TRBJ2-7	CASSHTSSSSYEQYF
TRBV2	TRBJ2-3	CASRPGTGYASASTDTQYF
TRBV9	TRBJ2-7	CASGGGQSSYEQYF
TRBV11-2	TRBJ1-1	CASSFGQIEAFF
TRBV5-5	TRBJ1-1	CASSLGALMNTEAFF
TRBV28	TRBJ2-7	CASSGTSDNDYEQYF
TRBV2	TRBJ2-7	CASSEGGWALSYEQYF
TRBV2	TRBJ2-3	CASRRTGSTDTQYF
TRBV29-1	TRBJ1-1	CSGVGTGAQAFF
TRBV28	TRBJ2-7	CASSWGQGSYEQYF
TRBV5-1	TRBJ2-7	CASSLDRDRPSYEQYF
TRBV5-4	TRBJ2-2	CASSLAMAATGELFF
TRBV9	TRBJ1-2	CASSVRPGSTKGYTF
TRBV5-6	TRBJ2-7	CASSSGQGNPSRQYF
TRBV27	TRBJ1-1	CASSLSLNTEAFF
TRBV4-3	TRBJ2-1	CASSPYVAEEPYNEQFF